Listed here is a single T cell receptor beta chain. The ends were cut back, 6 bases at V and 0 bases at J, with 12 bases in the middle. There are 15 residues in the CDR3. Arm-PCR of CDR3 regions with iRepertoire HTBI primers generated TCR beta libraries. MiXCR was run by TCRdb on the multiplex PCR reads, yielding one entry per CDR3 protein. The table records just over 600,000 distinct CDR3 sequences, roughly 15% of them present only once. This sample is part of a study of regulatory T cells in long-lasting Graves disease. Time point here: newly diagnosed GD, antithyroid drugs for less than 3 months. PBMC-extracted RNA yielded the TCR library. These same records also appear under a second study, on T cells in Graves' hyperthyroidism and ophthalmopathy. As reported in that work: Across 18 months, stable Graves' hyperthyroidism was marked by no progression to ophthalmopathy. Newly diagnosed hyperthyroidism patients aged 18 to 65 years had disease lasting under 2 months. With the HTBI primer set, the TCR CDR3 went through a first round of RT-PCR. In blood, most of the thyroid clonotypes expanded above 0.001 were also present.

The V call is TRBV12-3 or TRBV12-4, the J call TRBJ2-1; D remains unclear. The receptor's source is a woman aged 30 to 39 with Graves disease. The sequencing used peripheral blood mononuclear cells (PBMCs), collected at new diagnosis, from a patient treated with antithyroid drugs. CDR3 residues: CASSPSMSSYNEQFF. The CDR3, as DNA: TGTGCCAGCAGCCCTTCTATGAGCTCCTACAATGAGCAGTTCTTC.